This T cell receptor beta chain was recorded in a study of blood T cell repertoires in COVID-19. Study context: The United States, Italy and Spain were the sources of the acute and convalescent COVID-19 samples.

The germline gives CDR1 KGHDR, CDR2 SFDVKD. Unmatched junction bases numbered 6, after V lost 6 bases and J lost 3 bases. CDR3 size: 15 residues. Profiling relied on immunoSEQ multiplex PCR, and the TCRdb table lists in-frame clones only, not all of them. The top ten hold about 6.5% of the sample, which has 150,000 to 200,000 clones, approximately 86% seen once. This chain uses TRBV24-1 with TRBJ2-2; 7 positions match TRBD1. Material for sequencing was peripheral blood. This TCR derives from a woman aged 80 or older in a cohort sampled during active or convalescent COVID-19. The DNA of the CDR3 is TGTGCCACCAGTCTCGGGACAGTTTACACCGGGGAGCTGTTTTTT. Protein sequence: CATSLGTVYTGELFF.